Described below is a single T cell receptor beta chain sequence and its context. V lost 11 bases, J lost 3 bases, and 7 bases stayed unmatched. CDR3 size: 12 residues. This record belongs to a study of CD8 T cells in Susac syndrome. Reverse transcription of roughly 0.45 to 1 ug RNA used random hexamers. MiXCR was run by TCRdb on the immunoSEQ multiplex PCR reads, yielding one entry per CDR3 protein. The sample includes around 180,000 distinct CDR3 sequences, approximately 94% seen only once; the top ten take roughly 0.12%. Sequenced material: CD4+ T cells from PBMCs. This TCR came from a human donor with Susac syndrome. The rearrangement joins TRBV12-3 or TRBV12-4 to TRBJ2-7; 7 nucleotides align to TRBD2. As DNA, the CDR3 is TGTGCCTCCTGCGGGGGAAGCTACGAGCAGTACTTC. This encodes CASCGGSYEQYF.